The rows below give T cell receptor beta chains drawn from one sample of a study of blood T cells in healthy people across ages. A single record per CDR3 protein comes from TCRdb applying MiXCR to the 5' RACE reads. In the table there are approximately 1,000,000 distinct CDR3 sequences, less than 45% of which are singletons. Sequenced: blood. These receptor sequences come from a man aged 18 to 29 in good health. Both conserved end residues are part of each CDR3. The D gene is left open where the match is weak. Size is stated for part of the rows, as once, few or many counts, or as a class when the clone is expanded.

>NA|NA|TRBJ2-3|TRBV4-3
CASSQNPHTRTSTDTQYF
TGCGCCAGCAGCCAGAATCCCCATACTCGTACTAGCACAGATACGCAGTATTTT
>NA|NA|TRBJ2-3|TRBV28
CASSSPRGVGPDTQYF
TGTGCCAGCAGTTCCCCCAGGGGCGTAGGACCAGATACGCAGTATTTT
>NA|NA|TRBJ2-3|TRBV24-1
CATSGGWTDTQYF
TGTGCCACCAGTGGGGGGTGGACAGATACGCAGTATTTT
>NA|NA|TRBJ2-7|TRBV6-2/TRBV6-3
CASSYSRLAGGYNEQYF
TGTGCCAGCAGTTACTCCAGACTAGCAGGGGGCTACAATGAGCAGTACTTC
>NA|TRBD1|TRBJ2-5|TRBV27
CASSLSFLGTARETQYF
TGTGCCAGCAGTTTATCTTTCCTCGGGACAGCGAGGGAGACCCAGTACTTC
>NA|NA|TRBJ2-2|TRBV9
CASSAVGDTGELFF
TGTGCCAGCAGCGCAGTTGGGGACACCGGGGAGCTGTTTTTT
>few|NA|TRBJ2-5|TRBV10-3
CAISDWQETQYF
TGTGCCATCAGTGATTGGCAAGAGACCCAGTACTTC
>few|NA|TRBJ1-4|TRBV7-9
CASSRRTRGRTNEKLFF
TGTGCCAGCAGCCGGCGCACTCGGGGGCGCACTAATGAAAAACTGTTTTTT
>NA|NA|TRBJ1-4|TRBV20-1
CSAPGGANEKLFF
TGCAGTGCCCCCGGGGGGGCTAATGAAAAACTGTTTTTT
>NA|NA|TRBJ1-1|TRBV25-1
CASSEVRDTEAFF
TGTGCCAGCAGTGAAGTCCGGGATACTGAAGCTTTCTTT
>few|NA|TRBJ2-7|TRBV28
CASGQGNYEQYF
TGTGCCAGCGGGCAAGGGAATTACGAGCAGTACTTC
>NA|NA|TRBJ2-2|TRBV24-1
CATRQGDLGELFF
TGTGCCACCCGCCAGGGAGATCTCGGGGAGCTGTTTTTT
>NA|TRBD1|TRBJ1-1|TRBV7-9
CASSFIAGGLGTEAFF
TGTGCCAGCAGCTTTATAGCAGGGGGTTTAGGCACTGAAGCTTTCTTT
>NA|TRBD1|TRBJ2-7|TRBV6-6
CASSDTRTGGNEQYF
TGTGCCAGCAGTGACACGAGGACAGGGGGGAACGAGCAGTACTTC
>few|TRBD1|TRBJ2-1|TRBV14
CASSQAETGEGEQFF
TGTGCCAGCAGCCAAGCCGAGACAGGGGAAGGTGAGCAGTTCTTC
>many|NA|TRBJ2-1|TRBV4-1
CASSQDRGNRDAGLNEQFF
TGCGCCAGCAGCCAAGATCGGGGGAACCGGGACGCAGGATTAAATGAGCAGTTCTTC
>few|NA|TRBJ2-1|TRBV2
CASSPPLLDSYNEQFF
TGTGCCAGCAGTCCCCCGTTACTAGACTCCTACAATGAGCAGTTCTTC
>NA|TRBD2|TRBJ2-7|TRBV28
CASSASGVSYEQYF
TGTGCCAGCAGTGCTAGCGGAGTCTCCTACGAGCAGTACTTC
>once|NA|TRBJ1-5|TRBV20-1
CSATGSNQPQHF
TGCAGTGCTACCGGTAGCAATCAGCCCCAGCATTTT
>many|NA|TRBJ2-7|TRBV29-1
CSWDLSYEQYF
TGCAGCTGGGACTTGTCCTACGAGCAGTACTTC
>NA|TRBD1|TRBJ2-3|TRBV7-6
CASSLGGDRGQGTQYF
TGTGCCAGCAGCTTAGGGGGGGACAGGGGGCAGGGTACGCAGTATTTT
>few|NA|TRBJ2-3|TRBV4-1
CASSQLVDTQYF
TGCGCCAGCAGCCAATTGGTAGATACGCAGTATTTT
>few|NA|TRBJ1-1|TRBV27
CASSEGSPTEAFF
TGTGCCAGCAGCGAGGGGAGTCCCACTGAAGCTTTCTTT
>NA|NA|TRBJ1-1|TRBV20-1
CSARQGLGMNTEAFF
TGCAGTGCTAGACAGGGATTGGGCATGAACACTGAAGCTTTCTTT
>few|TRBD1|TRBJ2-7|TRBV20-1
CSARGQGELYEQYF
TGCAGTGCTCGGGGACAGGGGGAATTATACGAGCAGTACTTC
>NA|TRBD2|TRBJ2-3|TRBV27
CASSPPSGGARNTQYF
TGTGCCAGCAGTCCACCTAGCGGGGGGGCAAGGAATACGCAGTATTTT
>few|TRBD1|TRBJ1-5|TRBV4-2
CASSQDQGANQPQHF
TGTGCCAGCAGCCAAGATCAGGGGGCCAATCAGCCCCAGCATTTT
>NA|NA|TRBJ1-4|TRBV18
CASSPRDGPNEKLFF
TGTGCCAGCTCGCCCCGGGACGGACCTAATGAAAAACTGTTTTTT
>NA|TRBD1|TRBJ2-3|TRBV24-1
CATSDSSGQGAYDTQYF
TGTGCCACCAGTGATAGCTCCGGACAGGGGGCATATGATACGCAGTATTTT
>NA|TRBD1|TRBJ1-1|TRBV20-1
CSARGTGEMNTEAFF
TGCAGTGCTAGGGGGACAGGGGAGATGAACACTGAAGCTTTCTTT
>NA|NA|TRBJ2-3|TRBV5-6
CASRRAQGLKDTQYF
TGTGCCAGCAGACGCGCTCAGGGGTTAAAGGATACGCAGTATTTT
>few|TRBD1|TRBJ2-3|TRBV5-1
CASRRGTGPRTDTQYF
TGCGCCAGCAGGAGGGGGACAGGGCCTCGCACAGATACGCAGTATTTT
>few|NA|TRBJ1-2|TRBV12-3/TRBV12-4
CASSFLPADYGYTF
TGTGCCAGCAGTTTTCTCCCCGCCGACTATGGCTACACCTTC
>NA|NA|TRBJ1-1|TRBV7-2
CASSLGQNIEAFF
TGTGCCAGCAGCTTAGGTCAGAACATTGAAGCTTTCTTT
>NA|NA|TRBJ2-5|TRBV7-9
CASSRVGTQETQYF
TGTGCCAGCAGCCGAGTCGGGACCCAAGAGACCCAGTACTTC
>few|NA|TRBJ1-1|TRBV12-3/TRBV12-4
CAISAGTEAFF
TGTGCCATCTCCGCTGGCACTGAAGCTTTCTTT
>NA|TRBD1|TRBJ1-4|TRBV7-2
CASRTGTGDEKLFF
TGTGCCAGCAGGACAGGGACAGGTGATGAAAAACTGTTTTTT
>NA|NA|TRBJ2-3|TRBV9
CASSARLTGEGDTQYF
TGTGCCAGCAGCGCCCGACTAACGGGGGAAGGAGATACGCAGTATTTT
>NA|TRBD2|TRBJ2-5|TRBV3-1
CASNTGRGLQETQYF
TGTGCCAGCAACACGGGGAGGGGACTTCAAGAGACCCAGTACTTC
>NA|TRBD1|TRBJ2-5|TRBV4-2
CASSQGTGEETQYF
TGTGCCAGCAGCCAAGGGACAGGGGAAGAGACCCAGTACTTC
>few|NA|TRBJ1-1|TRBV29-1
CSVQPEIMNTEAFF
TGCAGCGTTCAGCCCGAAATCATGAACACTGAAGCTTTCTTT
>NA|NA|TRBJ2-7|TRBV9
CASSASPRSYEQYF
TGTGCCAGCAGCGCCAGCCCTCGCTCCTACGAGCAGTACTTC
>NA|TRBD1|TRBJ1-4|TRBV27
CASSLTHRGDATNEKLFF
TGTGCCAGCAGTTTAACCCACAGGGGTGATGCAACTAATGAAAAACTGTTTTTT
>NA|NA|TRBJ2-7|TRBV7-9
CASSFGQSAYEQYF
TGTGCCAGCAGCTTCGGACAGAGCGCCTACGAGCAGTACTTC
>few|TRBD1|TRBJ1-6|TRBV4-1
CASSRAGGDSPLHF
TGCGCCAGCAGCCGAGCAGGGGGCGATTCACCCCTCCACTTT